This TCR beta chain was observed in a study of shared clonotypes between healthy human individuals. Whole-study context: A donor's plate count was three for CD4 naive and three for CD4 memory; CD8 naive had two and CD8 memory one.

CDR1 and CDR2 from the germline V gene are SGHAT and FQNNGV. CDR3 length: 12 residues. Deletions cut 2 bases from V and 7 bases from J, with 8 bases between. Study-level results: Sharing across four donors was highest in naive CD4 (roughly 5%) and lowest in memory CD8 (roughly 0.4%).

Naive CD8 cells comprised CD45RO-negative, CCR7-positively selected cells, excluding terminally differentiated effector memory CD45RA+ cells. About this clone itself: The antigen is not known.

The assay was carried out at the deep level. Sorted-subset replicate PCR reactions contained 200 ng DNA, corresponding to about 30,000 T cell genomes. TCRdb keeps only in-frame clones here, not all; method: immunoSEQ multiplex PCR. The data contain more than 2 million clones, roughly 95% of them singletons. Sequenced input: naive CD8+ T cells sorted from blood. The clonotype originates from a young man in good health. The chain carries TRBV11-2 and TRBJ1-1; no firm D call. The CDR3 coding sequence is TGTGCCAGCAGCTTATTGGGATTTGAAGCTTTCTTT. Its protein is CASSLLGFEAFF. Filled out from reference TRBV11-2 and TRBJ1-1, the complete variable domain reads EAGVAQSPRYKIIEKRQSVAFWCNPISGHATLYWYQQILGQGPKLLIQFQNNGVVDDSQLPKDRFSAERLKGVDSTLKIQPAKLEDSAVYLCASSLLGFEAFFGQGTRLTVV.